This T cell receptor (beta chain) emerged from a study of cytotoxic CD8 clonotypes in ibrutinib-treated CLL. This clone appeared once. Its target is unknown. Sequencing used immunoSEQ multiplex PCR; TCRdb keeps in-frame clones, though not all of them. Here the sample spans roughly 60,000 clones, approximately 75% being singletons. CDR3 length: 17 residues. Study findings and constraints: There were few public clonotypes, and on treatment they contracted or stayed stable.

Libraries of TCR beta were made from approximately 2 micrograms of genomic DNA that came from cryopreserved PBMCs. This chain connects TRBV21-1 to TRBJ2-1; TRBD2, the table's D call, lacks a check against the DNA. TRBV21-1 has pseudogene status. Sequenced here: PBMCs, sampled after 12 months of ibrutinib treatment. The receptor was isolated from a human donor with chronic lymphocytic leukemia. In nucleotides, the CDR3 is TGTGCCAGCAGCAAAGGGACTAGCGTCTGGGCCTACAATGAGCAGTTCTTC. Its translation is CASSKGTSVWAYNEQFF.